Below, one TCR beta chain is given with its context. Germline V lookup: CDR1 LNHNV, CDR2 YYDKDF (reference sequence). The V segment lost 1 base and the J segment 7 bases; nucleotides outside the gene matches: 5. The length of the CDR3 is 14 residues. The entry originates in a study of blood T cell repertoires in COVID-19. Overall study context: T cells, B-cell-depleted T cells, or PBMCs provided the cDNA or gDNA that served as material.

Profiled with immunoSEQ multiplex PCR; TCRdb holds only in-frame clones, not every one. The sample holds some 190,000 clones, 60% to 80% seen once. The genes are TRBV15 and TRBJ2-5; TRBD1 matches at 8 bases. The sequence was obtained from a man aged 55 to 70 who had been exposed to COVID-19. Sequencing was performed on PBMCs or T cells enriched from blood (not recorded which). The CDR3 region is CATSRGDRGGTQYF. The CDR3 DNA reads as TGTGCCACCAGCAGAGGAGACAGGGGAGGGACCCAGTACTTC. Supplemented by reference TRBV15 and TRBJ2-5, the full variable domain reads DAMVIQNPRYQVTQFGKPVTLSCSQTLNHNVMYWYQQKSSQAPKLLFHYYDKDFNNEADTPDNFQSRRPNTSFCFLDIRSPGLGDTAMYLCATSRGDRGGTQYFGPGTRLLVL.